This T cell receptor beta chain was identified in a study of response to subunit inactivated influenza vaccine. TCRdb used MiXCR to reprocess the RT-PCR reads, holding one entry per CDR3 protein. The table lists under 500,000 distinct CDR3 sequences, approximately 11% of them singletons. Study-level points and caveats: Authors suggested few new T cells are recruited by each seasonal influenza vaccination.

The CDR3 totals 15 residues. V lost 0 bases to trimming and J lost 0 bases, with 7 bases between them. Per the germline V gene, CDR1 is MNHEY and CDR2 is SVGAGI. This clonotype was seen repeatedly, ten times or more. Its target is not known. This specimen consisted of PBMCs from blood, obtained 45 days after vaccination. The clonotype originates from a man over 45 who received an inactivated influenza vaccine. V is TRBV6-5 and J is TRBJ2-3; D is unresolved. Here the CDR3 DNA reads TGTGCCAGCAGTTACTCGATACCAAGCACAGATACGCAGTATTTT. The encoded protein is CASSYSIPSTDTQYF.